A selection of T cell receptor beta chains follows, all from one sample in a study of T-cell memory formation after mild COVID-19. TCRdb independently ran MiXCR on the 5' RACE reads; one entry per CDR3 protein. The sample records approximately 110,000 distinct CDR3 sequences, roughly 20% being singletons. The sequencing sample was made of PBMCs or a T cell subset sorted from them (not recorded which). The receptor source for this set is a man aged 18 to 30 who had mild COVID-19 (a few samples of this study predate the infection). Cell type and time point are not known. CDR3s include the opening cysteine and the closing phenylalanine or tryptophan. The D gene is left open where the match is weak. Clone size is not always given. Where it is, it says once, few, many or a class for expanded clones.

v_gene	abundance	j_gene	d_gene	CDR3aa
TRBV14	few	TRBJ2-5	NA	CASGETSFRTQYF
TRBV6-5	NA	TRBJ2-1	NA	CASSAIQSSYNEQFF
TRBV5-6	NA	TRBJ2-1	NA	CASSAANKDEQFF
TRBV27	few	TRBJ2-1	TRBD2	CASSLLAGFLHEQFF
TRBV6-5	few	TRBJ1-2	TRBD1	CASSFAPGQGYPYTF
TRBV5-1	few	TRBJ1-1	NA	CASSQRGPNTEAFF
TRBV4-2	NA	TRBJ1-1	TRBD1	CASSHLDRESTEAFF
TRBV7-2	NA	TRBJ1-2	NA	CASSLARGRGYGYTF
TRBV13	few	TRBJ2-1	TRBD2	CASSTRLAGSLPDEQFF
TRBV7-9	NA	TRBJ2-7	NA	CASIPPSGPYEQYF
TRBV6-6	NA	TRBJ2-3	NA	CASSYSGVSGITDTQYF
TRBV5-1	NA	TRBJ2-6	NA	CASSWTASGANVLTF
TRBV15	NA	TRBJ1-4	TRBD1	CATSREGQGWGEKLFF
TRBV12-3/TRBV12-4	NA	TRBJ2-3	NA	CASSPSVDTQYF
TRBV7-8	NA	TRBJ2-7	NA	CATLPAGSYEQYF
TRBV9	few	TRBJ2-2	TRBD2	CASSVAPTSGVNTGELFF
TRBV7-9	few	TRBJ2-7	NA	CASSLTHKGYEQYF
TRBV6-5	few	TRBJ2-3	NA	CASSTQGWGTDTQYF
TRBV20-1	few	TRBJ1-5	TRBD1	CSAVAPDRGSQPQHF
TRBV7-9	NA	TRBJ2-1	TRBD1	CASSSPYLDRVKNEQFF
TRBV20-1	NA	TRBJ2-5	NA	CSARGAGAGGLETQYF
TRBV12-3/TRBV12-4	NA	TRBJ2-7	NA	CASRLRDMRSYEQYF
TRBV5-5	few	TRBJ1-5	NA	CASSSPGGNQPQHF
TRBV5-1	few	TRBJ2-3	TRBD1	CASSLTGQTDTQYF
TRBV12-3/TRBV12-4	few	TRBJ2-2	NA	CASSSRGDTGELFF
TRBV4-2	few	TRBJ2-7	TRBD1	CASSPLTGANYEQYF
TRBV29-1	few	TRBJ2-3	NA	CSHMGRGSTDTQYF
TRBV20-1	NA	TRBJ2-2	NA	CSAPAGGELFF
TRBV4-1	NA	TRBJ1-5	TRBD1	CASSQGTGHNQPQHF
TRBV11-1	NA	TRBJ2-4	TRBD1	CASSSRGLAKNIQYF
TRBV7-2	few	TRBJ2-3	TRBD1	CASSFVGGRTDTQYF
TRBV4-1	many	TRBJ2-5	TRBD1	CASGSGDRDLETQYF
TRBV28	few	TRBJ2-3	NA	CASSFISTDTQYF